These 13 T cell receptor beta chains were all obtained from the same sample, sequenced in a study of PD-L1 blockade in urothelial cancer. Method: immunoSEQ multiplex PCR; TCRdb's copy keeps in-frame clones and lacks some. The sample holds about 35,000 clones, about a third seen once. This specimen was tumor tissue, taken before atezolizumab (anti-PD-L1) treatment. The source is a man aged 55 to 70 with urothelial cancer.

This clone was counted at least ten times. The chain carries TRBV11-3 and TRBJ2-1; D possibly corresponds to TRBD2 (7 bases). Trimming removed 4 bases from V and 6 bases from J, with 16 bases in between. The length of the CDR3 is 15 residues. Per germline, CDR1 SGHNT and CDR2 YENEEA. For the CDR3, the DNA is TGTGCCAGCAGCTCCCAATCGGGGGGCAGCAATGAGCAGTTCTTC. This translates into CASSSQSGGSNEQFF.

The chain recombines TRBV19 with TRBJ1-2; D is uncertain. The CDR3 runs 13 residues. The V and J ends lost 5 bases and 2 bases respectively, with 9 bases between them. Per germline, CDR1 LNHDA and CDR2 SQIVND (reference sequence). In nucleotides, the CDR3 is TGTGCCAGTAGTCACCCGGACAACTATGGCTACACCTTC. As protein: CASSHPDNYGYTF. The full variable domain, in which reference TRBV19 and TRBJ1-2 provide the parts outside the CDR3, is DGGITQSPKYLFRKEGQNVTLSCEQNLNHDAMYWYRQDPGQGLRLIYYSQIVNDFQKGDIAEGYSVSREKKESFPLTVTSAQKNPTAFYLCASSHPDNYGYTFGSGTRLTVV.

At least ten counts were recorded for this clone. The chain carries TRBV6-8 and TRBJ2-7; possible D gene TRBD2, 6 bases. Germline V gene data show CDR1 as MNHGY and CDR2 as SAAAGT. The CDR3 is made up of 16 amino acids. V dropped 0 bases and J dropped 3 bases, with 15 bases sitting between them. CDR3 nucleotides: TGTGCCAGCAGTTACTCACTGGACACGGGGGTCTACGAGCAGTACTTC. It translates to CASSYSLDTGVYEQYF.

The chain joins TRBV11-3 to TRBJ1-1; a possible D gene is TRBD1 (6 bases). Germline-derived CDR1 and CDR2 are SGHNT and YENEEA. V was clipped by 5 bases and J by 1 base, with 11 bases between them. This CDR3 spans 14 amino acids. The CDR3, as DNA: TGTGCCAGCAGCATTGGGGGCGCGAACACTGAAGCTTTCTTT. The encoded protein is CASSIGGANTEAFF.

The chain couples TRBV6-8 to TRBJ2-7; D is unclear. This CDR3 has 13 residues. Trimming took 5 bases from V and 0 from J, leaving 8 bases between them. Germline CDR1 and CDR2: MNHGY and SAAAGT. The chain's CDR3 is CASSHGPSYEQYF. Written as DNA, the CDR3 is TGTGCCAGCAGTCACGGACCCTCCTACGAGCAGTACTTC.

V usage is TRBV18 and J usage is TRBJ2-7, with a tentative D call TRBD1 (6 bases). Per germline, CDR1 KGHSH and CDR2 LQKENI. The V gene lost 0 bases and the J gene lost 3 bases, with 9 bases spanning the gap. This CDR3 is 14 amino acids long. The CDR3 coding sequence is TGTGCCAGCTCACCACCGTCCAGGGGCTACGAGCAGTACTTC. Its translation: CASSPPSRGYEQYF. Combining the CDR3 with reference TRBV18 and TRBJ2-7 gives the whole variable domain NAGVMQNPRHLVRRRGQEARLRCSPMKGHSHVYWYRQLPEEGLKFMVYLQKENIIDESGMPKERFSAEFPKEGPSILRIQQVVRGDSAAYFCASSPPSRGYEQYFGPGTRLTVT.

This clone was observed a few times. The chain carries TRBV5-1 and TRBJ2-2, with 12 bases lining up with TRBD2. The germline gives CDR1 SGHRS, CDR2 YFSETQ. The J segment lost 1 base and the V segment lost 2 bases, leaving 3 bases of the junction unmatched. The CDR3 is 17 amino acids. In DNA, the CDR3 is TGCGCCAGCAGCTTCGAACTAGCGGGAGGGAACACCGGGGAGCTGTTTTTT. It yields the protein CASSFELAGGNTGELFF.

This chain links TRBV25-1 with TRBJ1-1, with D hard to call. Germline values: CDR1 MGHDK, CDR2 SYGVNS. This CDR3 spans 15 amino acids. Trimming shortened V by 0 bases and J by 2 bases, and 10 bases separated the two germline ends. This CDR3 is CASSEYGRPNTEAFF. The CDR3 DNA is TGTGCCAGCAGTGAATATGGCAGACCAAACACTGAAGCTTTCTTT.

The V call is TRBV15, the J call TRBJ1-2; TRBD1 matches 8 bases. In germline, CDR1 is LNHNV, CDR2 YYDKDF (reference sequence). The V segment lost 3 bases and the J segment 8 bases; nucleotides outside the gene matches: 14. The CDR3 spans 16 residues. The chain's CDR3 is CATSRDGDRSFGGYTF. For the CDR3, the DNA is TGTGCCACCAGCAGGGATGGGGACAGGAGTTTTGGAGGCTACACCTTC.

This chain links TRBV10-2 with TRBJ1-2; D perhaps matches TRBD1 (6 bases). This CDR3 is built from 13 residues. The V gene lost 6 bases and the J gene lost 2 bases, with 10 bases spanning the gap. Germline CDR1 and CDR2: WSHSY and SAAADI. CDR3 DNA: TGCGCCAGCAGAGCGACAGGAAACTATGGCTACACCTTC. Translation gives CASRATGNYGYTF.

This clone was detected a few times. The chain carries TRBV6-7 and TRBJ1-3; TRBD1 might be the D (5 bases). TRBV6-7 is marked as an open reading frame, function uncertain. V was trimmed by 8 bases and J by 0 bases, leaving 14 bases between them. The CDR3 contains 15 residues. CDR3 amino acids: CASGAEDLSGNTIYF. CDR3 bases: TGTGCCAGCGGGGCGGAAGATCTCTCTGGAAACACCATATATTTT.

This clone was seen a handful of times. The V gene is TRBV18, the J gene TRBJ2-5; D is unresolved. V lost 3 bases, J lost 1 base, and 6 bases lay in between. Germline CDR1 reads KGHSH; CDR2 reads LQKENI. The CDR3 spans 13 residues. In DNA form, the CDR3 reads TGTGCCAGCTCACCCGGATCCCAAGAGACCCAGTACTTC. Translating it yields CASSPGSQETQYF.

This clone was seen only once. V and J are TRBV18 and TRBJ1-5; 7 nucleotides match TRBD1. The V and J ends lost 6 bases and 0 bases, in that order; junction bases with no gene match: 2. Germline V gene data show CDR1 as KGHSH and CDR2 as LQKENI. The CDR3 runs to 14 residues. CDR3 DNA sequence: TGTGCCAGCTCGGGGACAGCTAGCAATCAGCCCCAGCATTTT. Its translation is CASSGTASNQPQHF.